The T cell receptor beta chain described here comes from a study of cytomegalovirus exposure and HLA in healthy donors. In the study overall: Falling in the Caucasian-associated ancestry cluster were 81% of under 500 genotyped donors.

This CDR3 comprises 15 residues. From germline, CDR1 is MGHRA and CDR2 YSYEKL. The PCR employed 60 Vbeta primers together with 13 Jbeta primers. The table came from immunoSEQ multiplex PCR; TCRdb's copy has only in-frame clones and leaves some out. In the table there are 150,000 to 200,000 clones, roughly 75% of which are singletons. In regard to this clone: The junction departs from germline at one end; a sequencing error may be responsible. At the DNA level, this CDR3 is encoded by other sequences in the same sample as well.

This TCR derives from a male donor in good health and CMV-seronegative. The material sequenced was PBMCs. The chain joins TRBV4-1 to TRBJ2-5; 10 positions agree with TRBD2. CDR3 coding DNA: TGTGCCAGCAGCCAAGAGCGGGGGGGCCAAGAGACCCAGTACTTC. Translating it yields CASSQERGGQETQYF.